This T cell receptor beta chain was observed in a study of blood T cell repertoires in COVID-19. V lost 7 bases and J lost 6, with 12 bases in between. The CDR3 runs 12 residues. CDR1 and CDR2 from the germline V gene are MNHEY and SVGAGI. Original processing methods: Reference gene primer amplification gave nucleated cell count estimates. The method was immunoSEQ multiplex PCR; TCRdb's version includes in-frame clones alone and lacks a portion of them. V and J calls and clone size come straight from that table; D and trimming were deduced from the DNA. The sample consists of roughly 95,000 clones, about 93% of them appearing once.

The clonotype originates from a woman in her 50s in a cohort sampled during active COVID-19. This chain connects TRBV6-5 to TRBJ1-2; perhaps TRBD1 as D (6 bases). Material for sequencing was peripheral blood. The CDR3 loop is CASKIQGHGYTF. The CDR3 DNA follows: TGTGCCAGCAAAATCCAGGGGCATGGCTACACCTTC.